These 9 T cell receptor beta chains were all obtained from the same sample, sequenced in a study of CD8+CD57+ T cells in acquired aplastic anemia. TCR beta VDJ and CDR3 profiling used genomic DNA as template. TCRdb re-called the reads with MiXCR, one entry per CDR3 protein. This sample yields about 130,000 distinct CDR3 sequences, of which 41% are seen a single time; 8% to 9% belongs to the top ten. Input material: sorted CD4+, CD8+, or CD8+CD57+ T cells (not recorded which) from PBMCs. Receptors were obtained from a human donor in good health, serving as a control.

This chain connects TRBV10-2 to TRBJ1-5, with unresolved D. The germline V and J ends were trimmed by 1 base and 6 bases, with 7 bases remaining between them. The CDR3 length is 13 residues. Germline CDR1 is WSHSY and CDR2 is SAAADI. The CDR3 region has the DNA TGCGCCAGCAGTGAGTGGGAGGGTCAGCCCCAGCATTTT. Its translation: CASSEWEGQPQHF.

This clonotype was recorded a few times. A much larger clone lies a single base off, so this may be a read error. J is TRBJ2-3 and V is TRBV7-6; D tentatively reads TRBD1 or TRBD2 (5 bases each). The CDR3 covers 14 residues. The V end was cut by 8 bases, the J end by 6 bases, with 18 bases between. Looked up from germline, CDR1 is SGHVS and CDR2 is FNYEAQ. This CDR3 is CASGIGTPMDTQYF. The DNA for the CDR3 is TGTGCCAGCGGGATCGGGACCCCGATGGATACGCAGTATTTT.

V and J are TRBV29-1 and TRBJ1-2, with 7 bases that match TRBD1. There are 13 residues in the CDR3. With 4 bases clipped from V and 4 bases from J, the junction kept 6 bases outside the gene matches. Germline CDR1 is SQVTM and CDR2 is ANQGSEA. The CDR3 protein is CSVGEGQSYGYTF. The CDR3 DNA reads TGCAGCGTTGGGGAGGGACAGAGCTATGGCTACACCTTC. The full variable domain, rest sourced from reference TRBV29-1 and TRBJ1-2, is SAVISQKPSRDICQRGTSLTIQCQVDSQVTMMFWYRQQPGQSLTLIATANQGSEATYESGFVIDKFPISRPNLTFSTLTVSNMSPEDSSIYLCSVGEGQSYGYTFGSGTRLTVV.

This clonotype was detected many times. The chain has TRBV6-1 and TRBJ2-3; the match to TRBD1 covers 8 bases. V lost 5 bases to trimming and J lost 1 base; unmatched junction nucleotides: 11. Germline CDR1 and CDR2: MNHNS and SASEGT. The CDR3 sequence is 17 residues long. CDR3 DNA: TGTGCCAGCAGTAATAGCCGCGGGACAGGTGGCACAGATACGCAGTATTTT. It encodes CASSNSRGTGGTDTQYF.

The chain is built from TRBV20-1 and TRBJ2-2; 12 nucleotides align to TRBD2. The CDR3 loop spans 15 amino acids. In germline, CDR1 is DFQATT, CDR2 SNEGSKA (reference sequence). V trimming: 4 bases; J trimming: 3 bases; junction bases outside the gene matches: 3. CDR3 nucleotides: TGCAGTGCTACCTCTAGCGGGAGGGACACCGGGGAGCTGTTTTTT. This sequence encodes CSATSSGRDTGELFF.

This clonotype was counted ten times or more. V gene TRBV11-2 combines with J gene TRBJ2-7, with 7 bases fitting TRBD1. This CDR3 contains 15 residues. Germline lookup yields CDR1 SGHAT and CDR2 FQNNGV. Unmatched junction bases numbered 3, after V lost 1 base and J lost 0 bases. The CDR3 protein is CASSLVDRNSYEQYF. The DNA of the CDR3 is TGTGCCAGCAGCTTAGTGGACAGGAACTCCTACGAGCAGTACTTC.

This clonotype was observed a single time. The CDR3 does not close with the conserved phenylalanine or tryptophan, likely indicating a read error. The chain couples TRBV10-2 to TRBJ1-3, with D perhaps matching TRBD1 (6 bases). Germline V gene sequence: CDR1 WSHSY, CDR2 SAAADI. Trimming removed 6 bases at V and 0 bases at J, with 18 bases between. CDR3 size: 17 residues. CDR3 residues: CASRDWTGGNSGNTIYL. In nucleotides, the CDR3 is TGCGCCAGCAGAGACTGGACGGGGGGCAACTCTGGAAACACCATATATCTT.

The rearrangement uses TRBV5-1 and TRBJ1-4, with 7 bases lining up with TRBD1. V lost 2 bases and J lost 7; bases outside the gene matches: 5. This CDR3 comprises 14 residues. Germline V gene data show CDR1 as SGHRS and CDR2 as YFSETQ. For the CDR3, the DNA is TGCGCCAGCAGCTTTTCAGGGGGTGGTGAAAAACTGTTTTTT. It translates to CASSFSGGGEKLFF.

The table lists this clonotype with a few counts. A read error may produce the germline difference seen at one junction end. This rearrangement joins TRBV2 to TRBJ1-1, with no clear D. Looked up from germline, CDR1 is SNHLY and CDR2 is FYNNEI. CDR3 size: 8 residues. In DNA form, the CDR3 reads TGTGCCAGCAGTGAAGCGTTCTTT. Translating gives CASSEAFF.